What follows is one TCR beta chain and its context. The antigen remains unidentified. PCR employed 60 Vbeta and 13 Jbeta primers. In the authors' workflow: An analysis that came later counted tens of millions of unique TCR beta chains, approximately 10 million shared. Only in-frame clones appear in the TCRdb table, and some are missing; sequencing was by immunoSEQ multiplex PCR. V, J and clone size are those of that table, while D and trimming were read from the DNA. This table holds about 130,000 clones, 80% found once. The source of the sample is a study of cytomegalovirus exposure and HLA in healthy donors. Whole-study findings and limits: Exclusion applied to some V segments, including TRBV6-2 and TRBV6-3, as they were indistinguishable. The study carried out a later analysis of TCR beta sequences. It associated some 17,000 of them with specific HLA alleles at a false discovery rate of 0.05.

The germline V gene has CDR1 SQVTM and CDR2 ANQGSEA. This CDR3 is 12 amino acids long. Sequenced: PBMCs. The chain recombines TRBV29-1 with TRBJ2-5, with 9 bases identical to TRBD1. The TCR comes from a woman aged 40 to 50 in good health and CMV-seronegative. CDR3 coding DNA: TGCAGTGGAACAGGGGGCTTGAAGACCCAGTACTTC. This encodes CSGTGGLKTQYF.